This T cell receptor beta chain emerged from a study of T cell repertoires in cytomegalovirus infection. Study-level information: Recently described HLA-C-restricted plus well-studied HLA-B-restricted CMV epitopes were used. Study-wide results and caveats: Based on cumulative public TCR beta family frequency, carriers of CMV plus the relevant HLA were identified. HLA-C-restricted CMV clonotypes gave the most frequent clonotype in two of eight donors.

This clonotype was counted between two and nine times. The antigen is not known. TCRdb fed the reads into MiXCR, producing one record per CDR3 protein. This sample yields roughly 100,000 distinct CDR3 sequences, of which roughly 41% are seen a single time; less than 80% belongs to the top ten. The CDR3 has 15 amino acids. The germline CDR1 and CDR2 sequences are MNHEY and SMNVEV (reference sequence). Trimming took 0 bases from V and 9 from J, leaving 14 bases between them. The clonotype was recovered from a human donor in good health (CMV status not recorded). Some clones in this sample may be carry-over from other donors' samples. The chain uses TRBV27 and TRBJ2-2, with D maybe TRBD2 (6 bases). The sample in question was CD8+ T cells from cultured PBMCs, obtained from culture after CMV antigen stimulation. CDR3 DNA: TGTGCCAGCAGTTTATCTGGAGGGTCAGGCCGGGAGCTGTTTTTT. It translates to CASSLSGGSGRELFF.